This T cell receptor beta chain was found in a study of CD8+ T cells in alopecia areata. A single count supports this clone. Extraction and reverse transcription of RNA yielded cDNA as the sequencing template. Clones were sequenced by immunoSEQ multiplex PCR, and TCRdb holds only the in-frame ones, with some missing. The sample lists roughly 110,000 clones, around 50% occurring once. Treatment reported: oral pan-JAK inhibitor, 5-10 mg twice daily. The sample here was CD8+ T cells sorted from blood, taken at week 24, from a patient treated with tofacitinib. This clonotype was sampled from a human donor with alopecia areata.

CDR3 residues: CATSTFGQGLAEAFF. The CDR3 DNA reads as TGTGCCACCAGCACCTTTGGACAGGGCTTGGCTGAAGCTTTCTTT. The chain links TRBV15 to TRBJ1-1; 8 positions agree with TRBD1. This CDR3 has 15 amino acids. J was trimmed by 6 bases and V by 4 bases; bases with no gene match: 10. CDR1 and CDR2 from the germline V gene are LNHNV and YYDKDF (reference sequence). Filled out from reference TRBV15 and TRBJ1-1, the complete variable domain reads DAMVIQNPRYQVTQFGKPVTLSCSQTLNHNVMYWYQQKSSQAPKLLFHYYDKDFNNEADTPDNFQSRRPNTSFCFLDIRSPGLGDTAMYLCATSTFGQGLAEAFFGQGTRLTVV.